This entry lists 23 T cell receptor beta chains sequenced from one sample in a study of T cell repertoires in cytomegalovirus infection. No cognate antigen is known for these TCRs. TCRdb used MiXCR to reprocess the reads, holding one entry per CDR3 protein. Seen here are about 890,000 distinct CDR3 sequences, approximately 31% observed once, and the top ten hold roughly 12%. The sequencing used cultured CD8+ T cells from PBMCs, collected from culture after CMV antigen stimulation. Receptors were obtained from a human donor in good health (CMV status not recorded). Some clones in this sample may be carry-over from other donors' samples.

The V and J genes are TRBV2 and TRBJ2-3, with a weak D call TRBD2 (5 bases). Germline V gives CDR1 SNHLY, CDR2 FYNNEI. This CDR3 spans 14 amino acids. Trimming took 2 bases from V and 4 from J, leaving 10 bases between them. The CDR3 here is CASSESGSPDTQYF. The CDR3 DNA reads TGTGCCAGCAGTGAATCGGGGAGCCCAGATACGCAGTATTTT.

V gene TRBV27 combines with J gene TRBJ2-5; TRBD1 matches at 9 bases. V shed 2 bases and J 4 bases; nucleotides not matched to a gene: 5. The germline V gene encodes CDR1 MNHEY and CDR2 SMNVEV (reference sequence). The CDR3 spans 15 residues. CDR3 nucleotides: TGTGCCAGCAGTTTAAGGGACAGGGCGGGAGAGACCCAGTACTTC. It codes for CASSLRDRAGETQYF.

This clonotype was found a few times. The CDR3 coding sequence is TGTGCCAGCAGTGAATCGTTCGACCTGGATGAGCAGTTCTTC. Translation: CASSESFDLDEQFF. This chain links TRBV6-1 with TRBJ2-1, with D hard to call. CDR3 length equals 14 residues. Germline V gene lookup returns CDR1 MNHNS and CDR2 SASEGT. V shed 2 bases and J shed 8 bases, with 13 bases lying between them.

This clonotype occurred a few times. The genes are TRBV4-2 and TRBJ1-2; no reliable D call. The CDR3 is 14 amino acids. The V gene's germline CDR1 is LGHNA and CDR2 YNFKEQ. With 1 base removed from V and 0 bases from J, the gap between germline ends came to 6 bases. The CDR3 sequence is CASSQGITNYGYTF. The CDR3 DNA reads TGTGCCAGCAGCCAAGGAATTACTAACTATGGCTACACCTTC.

CDR3 amino acids: CASSSPGRANIQYF. The DNA for the CDR3 is TGTGCCAGCAGCTCGCCGGGACGGGCAAACATTCAGTACTTC. The genes are TRBV7-2 and TRBJ2-4, with D perhaps TRBD1 or TRBD2 (5 bases each). With 4 bases removed from V and 6 bases from J, the gap between germline ends came to 13 bases. CDR3 length: 14 residues. Germline V lookup: CDR1 SGHTA, CDR2 FQGNSA.

This clonotype was seen ten or more times. Here the CDR3 DNA reads TGTGCCAGCAGCTTAACTAGCGGATACACAGATACGCAGTATTTT. Translating it yields CASSLTSGYTDTQYF. The chain joins TRBV7-2 to TRBJ2-3; 8 positions agree with TRBD2. CDR1 and CDR2 from the germline V gene are SGHTA and FQGNSA. This CDR3 is built from 15 residues. V was clipped by 2 bases and J by 2 bases; unmatched bases: 3.

At least ten counts were recorded for this clonotype. This chain joins TRBV7-6 and TRBJ2-1, with 9 bases matching TRBD2. Germline loops: CDR1 SGHVS, CDR2 FNYEAQ. The CDR3 has 16 amino acids. Losses at the gene ends were 5 bases for V and 8 bases for J; bases not matched to a gene: 13. CDR3 residues: CASSPGAAGGRDEQFF. Written as DNA, the CDR3 is TGTGCCAGCAGCCCCGGGGCGGCGGGGGGGAGGGATGAGCAGTTCTTC.

The chain is built from TRBV4-2 and TRBJ2-1; maybe TRBD1 (6 bases). Germline CDR1 LGHNA, CDR2 YNFKEQ. With 7 bases removed from V and 2 bases from J, the gap between germline ends came to 15 bases. This CDR3 spans 15 amino acids. The CDR3 sequence is CASTATGGPYNEQFF. The CDR3 nucleotides are TGTGCCAGCACCGCTACTGGGGGCCCCTACAATGAGCAGTTCTTC.

V is TRBV11-2 and J is TRBJ2-2; D remains ambiguous. The germline CDR1 and CDR2 sequences are SGHAT and FQNNGV. V lost 5 bases to trimming and J lost 0 bases, with 13 bases between them. The CDR3 has 16 amino acids. The CDR3 DNA is TGTGCCAGCAGCCACGTCGCAGCCGCGAACACCGGGGAGCTGTTTTTT. It yields the protein CASSHVAAANTGELFF.

This clonotype was counted only a few times. This rearrangement joins TRBV18 to TRBJ1-2; D gene ambiguous. The CDR3 contains 13 residues. V dropped 2 bases and J dropped 4 bases, with 8 bases sitting between them. Per the germline V gene, CDR1 is KGHSH and CDR2 is LQKENI. The CDR3 DNA reads TGTGCCAGCTCACCAGAGTCTCTCTATGGCTACACCTTC. Protein: CASSPESLYGYTF.

This clonotype was picked up many times. The chain carries TRBV7-2 and TRBJ2-1; D uncertain. Trimming stripped 2 bases from V and 1 base from J, with 6 bases between. The CDR3 sequence is 14 residues long. Germline V gives CDR1 SGHTA, CDR2 FQGNSA. The CDR3 here is CASSLLGSYNEQFF. CDR3 sequence (DNA): TGTGCCAGCAGCTTATTGGGGTCCTACAATGAGCAGTTCTTC.

This clonotype was detected many times. This chain links TRBV12-3 or TRBV12-4 with TRBJ1-2, with D unclear. The CDR3 runs 11 residues. V lost 5 bases and J 7 bases, leaving 8 bases between the germline ends. CDR3 coding DNA: TGTGCCAGCAGTCCAGGAGGTGGCTACACCTTC. Amino acid sequence: CASSPGGGYTF.

The V and J genes are TRBV29-1 and TRBJ1-1; weak D call: TRBD1 (6 bases). Trimming cost V 4 bases and J 6 bases, with 18 bases left between them. Germline V gives CDR1 SQVTM, CDR2 ANQGSEA. CDR3 length: 14 residues. CDR3 sequence (DNA): TGCAGCGTTGGGGGGGGCCGAGGAGGTTCTGAAGCTTTCTTT. Encoded protein: CSVGGGRGGSEAFF.

This clonotype was seen a handful of times. This sequence joins TRBV20-1 and TRBJ2-7; TRBD1 agrees at 10 bases. The junction had 10 bases not matched to a gene; V was cut back by 3 bases and J by 5 bases. Germline assignment: CDR1 DFQATT and CDR2 SNEGSKA (reference sequence). The CDR3 consists of 15 residues. CDR3 DNA: TGCAGTGCTAGTTCGGGACAGGGGATGCTCAACGAGCAGTACTTC. It specifies CSASSGQGMLNEQYF.

V usage is TRBV27 and J usage is TRBJ1-2, with 7 bases fitting TRBD1. V was pared by 6 bases and J by 5 bases, with 9 bases of the junction left unmatched. Germline V gene sequence: CDR1 MNHEY, CDR2 SMNVEV (reference sequence). This CDR3 contains 14 residues. Here the CDR3 DNA reads TGTGCCAGCAGGCGGGGACAGTTTTGGTATGGCTACACCTTC. It codes for CASRRGQFWYGYTF.

The chain is built from TRBV7-6 and TRBJ1-4; D is possibly TRBD1 (6 bases). The CDR3 covers 15 residues. Looked up from germline, CDR1 is SGHVS and CDR2 is FNYEAQ. V was cut by 6 bases and J by 1 base, with 12 bases left in between. The CDR3 DNA reads TGTGCCAGCAGGGAAAGAGGGGGAACTAATGAAAAACTGTTTTTT. This codes for CASRERGGTNEKLFF.

The chain couples TRBV27 to TRBJ1-6, with a tentative D call TRBD1 (5 bases). V was shortened by 3 bases and J by 7 bases, with 10 bases between the two germline ends. CDR1 and CDR2 (germline): MNHEY, SMNVEV (reference sequence). The CDR3 has 14 amino acids. CDR3 DNA sequence: TGTGCCAGCAGTTTGGCGGGACCAAATTCACCCCTCCACTTT. This encodes CASSLAGPNSPLHF.

The chain recombines TRBV27 with TRBJ2-7; D is unclear. The V end was cut by 0 bases, the J end by 6 bases, with 18 bases between. Germline V gene lookup returns CDR1 MNHEY and CDR2 SMNVEV (reference sequence). The CDR3 has 16 amino acids. In DNA form, the CDR3 reads TGTGCCAGCAGTTTATCCCCCCGGTCTGTTTTGGGCGAGCAGTACTTC. It codes for CASSLSPRSVLGEQYF.

This clonotype appeared a few times. The chain uses TRBV7-6 and TRBJ2-7; D remains unclear. Germline CDR1 SGHVS, CDR2 FNYEAQ. With 5 bases removed from V and 5 bases from J, the gap between germline ends came to 10 bases. There are 12 residues in the CDR3. The CDR3 region is CASSTGPNEQYF. The CDR3 nucleotides are TGTGCCAGCAGCACGGGCCCCAACGAGCAGTACTTC.

This clonotype was observed a single time. Here the CDR3 DNA reads TGTGCCACAGTCACCCGGGACCCCTTTAGAAATGAGCAGTTCTTC. Amino acid sequence: CATVTRDPFRNEQFF. J is TRBJ2-1 and V is TRBV27, with D possibly called TRBD1 or TRBD2 (5 bases each). V shed 10 bases and J shed 7 bases, with 23 bases lying between them. Germline lookup yields CDR1 MNHEY and CDR2 SMNVEV (reference sequence). The CDR3 has 15 amino acids.

The J gene is TRBJ1-2, the V gene TRBV10-3, with D uncertain. Trimming removed 6 bases at V and 8 bases at J, with 28 bases between. The germline V gene has CDR1 ENHRY and CDR2 SYGVKD. This CDR3 contains 17 residues. The CDR3 region is CAIRGLEGQVSLDGYTF. In nucleotides, the CDR3 is TGTGCCATCAGGGGGTTGGAGGGCCAAGTCTCGCTCGACGGCTACACCTTC.

Of note for this clonotype: At one boundary the junction diverges from the germline segment, which might be a read error. The gene calls are TRBV27 and TRBJ2-2; the D gene is possibly TRBD2 (5 bases). Germline loops: CDR1 MNHEY, CDR2 SMNVEV (reference sequence). CDR3 length: 11 residues. The CDR3 reads CASSFFGKLFF. The CDR3 nucleotides read TGTGCCAGCAGTTTTTTCGGGAAGCTGTTTTTT.

The V and J genes are TRBV15 and TRBJ1-4, with D perhaps TRBD1 (5 bases). This CDR3 comprises 14 residues. The germline gives CDR1 LNHNV, CDR2 YYDKDF (reference sequence). With 5 bases removed from V and 3 bases from J, the gap between germline ends came to 10 bases. CDR3 sequence: CATSLGLANEKLFF. The CDR3 bases are TGTGCCACCAGCTTGGGGCTGGCTAATGAAAAACTGTTTTTT.